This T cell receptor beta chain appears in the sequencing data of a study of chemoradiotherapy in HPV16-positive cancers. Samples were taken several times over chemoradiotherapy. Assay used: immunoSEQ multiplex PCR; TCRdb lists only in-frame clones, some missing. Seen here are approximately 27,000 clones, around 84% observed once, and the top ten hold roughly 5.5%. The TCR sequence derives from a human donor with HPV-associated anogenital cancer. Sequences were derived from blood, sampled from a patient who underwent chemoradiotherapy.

In DNA, the CDR3 is TGTGCCAGCAGGCGGGGGCCGAACACCGGGGAGCTGTTTTTT. Its protein is CASRRGPNTGELFF. The V gene is TRBV6-5, the J gene TRBJ2-2; D is perhaps TRBD2 (7 bases). There are 14 residues in the CDR3. Looked up from germline, CDR1 is MNHEY and CDR2 is SVGAGI. Trimming removed 6 bases from V and 0 bases from J, with 8 bases in between.